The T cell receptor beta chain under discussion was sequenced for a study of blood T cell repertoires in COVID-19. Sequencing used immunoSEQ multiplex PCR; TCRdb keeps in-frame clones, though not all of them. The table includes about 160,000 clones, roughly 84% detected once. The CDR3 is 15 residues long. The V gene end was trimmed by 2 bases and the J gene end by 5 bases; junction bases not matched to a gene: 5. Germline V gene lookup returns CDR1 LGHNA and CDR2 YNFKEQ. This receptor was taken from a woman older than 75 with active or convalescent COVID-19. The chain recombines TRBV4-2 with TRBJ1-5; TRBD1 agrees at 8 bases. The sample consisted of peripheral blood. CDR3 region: CASSQTTGAYQPQHF. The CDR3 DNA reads TGTGCCAGCAGCCAAACGACAGGGGCCTATCAGCCCCAGCATTTT.